This paragraph reports one T cell receptor (beta chain). The data were produced by immunoSEQ multiplex PCR, yet TCRdb's version contains in-frame clones alone and is incomplete. The sample lists about 43,000 clones, roughly 90% occurring once. This entry belongs to a study of T cells in localized non-small cell lung cancer. CDR1 is SNHLY, CDR2 FYNNEI, per germline. CDR3 size: 13 residues. Trimming stripped 5 bases from V and 5 bases from J, with 10 bases between. The chain employs TRBV2 and TRBJ1-3, with a possible D match to TRBD1 (6 bases). Here the sequenced sample was PBMCs, taken before any cancer treatment. The clonotype comes from a woman aged 40 to 75 with stage II lung adenocarcinoma. This chain's CDR3 is CASSYDRRNTIYF. In DNA form, the CDR3 reads TGTGCCAGCAGTTACGACAGGCGAAACACCATATATTTT.